This T cell receptor beta chain was identified in a study of blood T cell repertoires in COVID-19. Study at large: The United States, Italy and Spain provided the acute and convalescent COVID-19 samples. T cells, B-cell-depleted T cells, or PBMCs supplied cDNA or gDNA.

This CDR3 comprises 15 residues. Trimming left V 2 bases short and J 7 bases short, with 12 bases between. Looked up from germline, CDR1 is KGHSH and CDR2 is LQKENI. In the original analysis: Using reference gene primer amplification, nucleated cell counts were estimated. Profiled with immunoSEQ multiplex PCR; TCRdb holds only in-frame clones, not every one. The V and J calls and clone size are taken from that table; D and trimming were inferred from the DNA. The table lists about 290,000 clones, more than 80% of them singletons. Sequences were obtained from peripheral blood. The receptor comes from a woman in her thirties with active or convalescent COVID-19. The gene calls are TRBV18 and TRBJ1-6, with D possibly matching TRBD1 (6 bases). The CDR3: CASSPLTGTNSPLHF. Written as DNA, the CDR3 is TGTGCCAGCTCACCATTAACGGGGACAAATTCACCCCTCCACTTT.